This TCR beta chain came from a study of blood T cell repertoires in COVID-19. At the level of the study: Samples taken during acute and convalescent COVID-19 were collected in the United States, Italy and Spain. From T cells, B-cell-depleted T cells, or PBMCs came the material, which was cDNA or gDNA.

Deletions cut 4 bases from V and 0 bases from J, with 17 bases between. This CDR3 has 17 residues. Germline assignment: CDR1 SGDLS and CDR2 YYNGEE. Everyone who took part was roughly 18 to 89 years old, and they came from about two dozen US areas. TCRdb keeps only in-frame clones here, not all; method: immunoSEQ multiplex PCR. The sample yields about 200,000 clones, around 92% seen once. The TCR sequence derives from a woman in her twenties or thirties with acute COVID-19. The sequenced material came from PBMCs or T cells enriched from blood (not recorded which). The chain recombines TRBV9 with TRBJ1-5, with D unresolved. CDR3 amino acids: CASSPGAAFLSNQPQHF. The CDR3 DNA is TGTGCCAGCAGCCCCGGAGCGGCTTTCCTTAGCAATCAGCCCCAGCATTTT.